These T cell receptor beta chains were read from a single sample in a study of graft-versus-host responses after intestinal transplantation. Sequenced by immunoSEQ multiplex PCR; TCRdb stores in-frame clones only, minus some. The sample contains 70,000 to 75,000 clones, around 89% of which appear only once. Their antigens are not known. The sample in question was unstimulated CD8+ T cells sorted from spleen or lymph node cells, obtained before intestinal transplant. The receptors originated from a human donor who received an intestinal transplant. Each CDR3 is given with its conserved first and last residue. Each record gives: V gene, J gene, CDR3 protein.

TRBV19,TRBJ1-2,CASSAIRGRHYGYTF
TRBV7-9,TRBJ2-3,CASSRTRYTQYF
TRBV4-2,TRBJ2-2,CASSQDPSGNTGELFF
TRBV2,TRBJ1-2,CASSESKEIVTNYGYTF
TRBV19,TRBJ2-3,CASSRLAASTDTQYF
TRBV5-1,TRBJ2-3,CASSYSGGGQGQYF
TRBV11-3,TRBJ2-1,CASSSSGTSSYNEQFF
TRBV28,TRBJ1-1,CASSLVAEGTEAFF
TRBV6-6,TRBJ1-2,CASSWEAGYGYTF
TRBV4-1,TRBJ1-5,CASSPDRGSQPQHF
TRBV5-1,TRBJ2-2,CASFGNGELFF
TRBV28,TRBJ1-2,CASRGQGLINGYTF
TRBV5-6,TRBJ2-5,CASSPQPTSKETQYF
TRBV7-9,TRBJ2-1,CASSLWNGHRFF
TRBV15,TRBJ2-1,CATSRPTTGSNEQFF
TRBV7-9,TRBJ1-3,CASSKDSGNTIYF
TRBV23-1,TRBJ1-4,CASRPGKGGEKLFF
TRBV5-5,TRBJ2-7,CASSLGGNGYEQYF
TRBV10-3,TRBJ1-2,CAISESPTGFNYGYTF
TRBV11-1,TRBJ2-1,CASSYVTSGSNEQFF
TRBV9,TRBJ2-1,CASSPYGSASGGSGQFF
TRBV25-1,TRBJ2-1,CASSEGPWWEGGQFF
TRBV19,TRBJ2-1,CASSMEQNNEQFF
TRBV5-6,TRBJ2-7,CASSLAAGEDEQYF
TRBV6-5,TRBJ2-1,CATQIGVNEQFF
TRBV5-6,TRBJ2-1,CASSLPSGAYNEQFF
TRBV6-1,TRBJ2-2,CASERGGGTGELFF
TRBV16,TRBJ1-5,CASSLDRATGVGSNQPQHF
TRBV2,TRBJ2-3,CASSRGGGPLDTQYF
TRBV7-8,TRBJ2-5,CASSSRVPKPPGLGTQYF
TRBV7-3,TRBJ2-3,CASSPGQGGADTQYF
TRBV13,TRBJ1-2,CASSLSVWGDGYTF
TRBV2,TRBJ2-1,CASSEEGGQGARNEQFF
TRBV6-6,TRBJ2-5,CASSFPATGEETQYF
TRBV7-9,TRBJ2-3,CANETGREESTDTQYF